The TCR beta chain described here comes from a study of blood T cell repertoires in COVID-19. On the study more broadly: Acute and convalescent COVID-19 samples came from the United States, Italy and Spain. From T cells, B-cell-depleted T cells, or PBMCs came the material, which was cDNA or gDNA.

V was shortened by 2 bases and J by 7 bases, with 15 bases between the two germline ends. Germline CDR1 reads GTSNPN; CDR2 reads SVGIG (reference sequence). The CDR3 sequence is 13 residues long. Original data processing: It was from reference gene primer amplification that nucleated cell counts were estimated. Using immunoSEQ multiplex PCR, the repertoire was profiled, and TCRdb retains in-frame clones only, with some absent. V and J calls plus clone size are reproduced from that table; the DNA served to infer D and trimming. This sample has 200,000 to 300,000 clones, with about 90% found just once.

The chain is built from TRBV30 and TRBJ2-7, with a tentative D call TRBD1 (6 bases). The receptor comes from a woman aged 40-49 years who had recovered from COVID-19. Sequencing used peripheral blood. The CDR3 DNA reads TGTGCCTGGAGTACCAACAGGGCTGGGGAGCAGTACTTC. Translation: CAWSTNRAGEQYF.